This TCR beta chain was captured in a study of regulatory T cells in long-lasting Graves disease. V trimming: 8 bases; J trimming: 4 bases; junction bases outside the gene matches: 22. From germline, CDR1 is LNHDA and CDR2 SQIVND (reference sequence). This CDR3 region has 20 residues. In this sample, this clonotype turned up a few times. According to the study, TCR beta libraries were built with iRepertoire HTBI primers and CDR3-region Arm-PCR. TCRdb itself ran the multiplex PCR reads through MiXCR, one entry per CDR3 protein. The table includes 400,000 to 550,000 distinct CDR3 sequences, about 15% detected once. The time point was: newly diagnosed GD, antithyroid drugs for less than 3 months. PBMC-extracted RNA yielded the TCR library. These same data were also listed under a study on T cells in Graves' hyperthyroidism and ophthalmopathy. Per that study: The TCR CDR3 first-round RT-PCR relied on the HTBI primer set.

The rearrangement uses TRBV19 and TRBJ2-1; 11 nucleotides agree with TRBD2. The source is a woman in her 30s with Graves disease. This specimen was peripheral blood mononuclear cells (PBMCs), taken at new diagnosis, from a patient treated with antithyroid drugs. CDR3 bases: TGTGCCAGTCGGCCCCGGGTGGGGACTAGCGGTCTCTTCATTTACAATGAGCAGTTCTTC. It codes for CASRPRVGTSGLFIYNEQFF.